One sample yielded the 25 T cell receptor beta chains listed below, sequenced in a study of T cell repertoires in cytomegalovirus infection. TCRdb used MiXCR to reprocess the reads, holding one entry per CDR3 protein. The table shows about 360,000 distinct CDR3 sequences, with over 15% occurring only once. Specimen: PBMCs. These receptors were obtained from a human donor in good health (CMV status not recorded). Some clones in this sample may be carry-over from other donors' samples.

This clonotype has just a few counts. V gene TRBV24-1 combines with J gene TRBJ1-5; the match to TRBD1 covers 8 bases. This CDR3 comprises 15 residues. Germline lookup yields CDR1 KGHDR and CDR2 SFDVKD. V shed 3 bases, J shed 3 bases, and the junction held 3 bases outside the gene matches. The CDR3 bases are TGTGCCACCAGTGATCCGGGACAGGCCAATCAGCCCCAGCATTTT. As protein: CATSDPGQANQPQHF.

CDR3 region: CSARGAGDNSPLHF. Here the CDR3 DNA reads TGCAGTGCTAGAGGGGCAGGAGATAATTCACCCCTCCACTTT. V is TRBV20-1 and J is TRBJ1-6; D call uncertain. V lost 1 base, J lost 5 bases, and 9 bases lay in between. This CDR3 comprises 14 residues. The germline gives CDR1 DFQATT, CDR2 SNEGSKA (reference sequence).

CDR3 DNA: TGTGCCAGCAGCTTCGGGACAGCTTCTTCCACAGATACGCAGTATTTT. It specifies CASSFGTASSTDTQYF. This sequence joins TRBV7-2 and TRBJ2-3; TRBD1 agrees at 7 bases. V shed 3 bases, J shed 2 bases, and the junction held 8 bases outside the gene matches. The germline gives CDR1 SGHTA, CDR2 FQGNSA. This CDR3 has 16 residues.

The table lists this clonotype with a few counts. The rearrangement links TRBV3-1 to TRBJ1-1; D may be TRBD1 (5 bases). Germline assignment: CDR1 LGHDT and CDR2 YNNKEL (reference sequence). V shed 3 bases and J shed 0 bases, with 14 bases lying between them. The CDR3 loop spans 16 amino acids. Written as DNA, the CDR3 is TGTGCCAGCAGCCACCTCTCGACAGAGATGAACACTGAAGCTTTCTTT. It codes for CASSHLSTEMNTEAFF.

This clonotype came up many times. The rearrangement joins TRBV7-6 to TRBJ2-1; D is unclear. Looked up from germline, CDR1 is SGHVS and CDR2 is FNYEAQ. Trimming stripped 0 bases from V and 5 bases from J, with 5 bases between. The CDR3 loop spans 13 amino acids. CDR3 loop: CASSLAANNEQFF. In nucleotides, the CDR3 is TGTGCCAGCAGCTTAGCGGCCAACAATGAGCAGTTCTTC.

The chain is built from TRBV20-1 and TRBJ1-4, with 7 bases that match TRBD1. The CDR3 spans 14 residues. The ends lost 3 bases at V and 8 bases at J; junction bases unmatched: 9. CDR1 DFQATT and CDR2 SNEGSKA come from the germline V gene (reference sequence). The CDR3 bases are TGCAGTGCTAGCCGGGACAGACGAAACGAAAAACTGTTTTTT. This encodes CSASRDRRNEKLFF.

This clonotype was seen at least ten times. The chain joins TRBV4-1 to TRBJ1-3, with D uncertain. Germline-derived CDR1 and CDR2 are MGHRA and YSYEKL. V shed 0 bases and J shed 1 base, with 7 bases lying between them. The CDR3 totals 15 residues. The CDR3, as DNA: TGCGCCAGCAGCCAAGATCCTTCGTCTGGAAACACCATATATTTT. It yields the protein CASSQDPSSGNTIYF.

This clonotype was seen more than once but under ten times. The chain carries TRBV5-4 and TRBJ2-3; possibly TRBD2 for D (6 bases). Trimming cost V 4 bases and J 3 bases, with 15 bases left between them. Germline loops: CDR1 SGHNT, CDR2 YYREEE (reference sequence). CDR3 length: 15 amino acids. This CDR3 reads CASSLLGLSTDTQYF. The CDR3 nucleotides are TGTGCCAGCAGCCTCCTGGGACTTTCGACAGATACGCAGTATTTT.

This clonotype was recorded at least ten times. The CDR3 bases are TGTGCCAGCAGCTTTAGGGCCGGGCCGACAGGGGGGTACGAGCAGTACTTC. As protein: CASSFRAGPTGGYEQYF. The V call is TRBV7-2, the J call TRBJ2-7, with TRBD1 matching 9 bases. The CDR3 totals 17 residues. Germline CDR1 and CDR2: SGHTA and FQGNSA. V lost 3 bases to trimming and J lost 4 bases; unmatched junction nucleotides: 13.

This clonotype has ten or more counts. The V gene is TRBV12-3 or TRBV12-4, the J gene TRBJ2-5; perhaps TRBD2 as D (5 bases). The CDR3 totals 13 residues. V was cut by 8 bases and J by 2 bases, with 12 bases left in between. Here the CDR3 DNA reads TGTGCCAGCGTTGCGGACTCACAAGAGACCCAGTACTTC. Encoded protein: CASVADSQETQYF.

This clonotype turned up a few times. CDR3 sequence (DNA): TGTGCCAGCAGCTACCCGGGACTAGCGATCGAGACCCAGTACTTC. Its translation is CASSYPGLAIETQYF. This rearrangement joins TRBV12-3 or TRBV12-4 to TRBJ2-5, with 10 bases lining up with TRBD2. This CDR3 region has 15 residues. The ends lost 6 bases at V and 5 bases at J; junction bases unmatched: 9.

The chain has TRBV4-2 and TRBJ2-2; TRBD2 might be the D (6 bases). Germline V gene sequence: CDR1 LGHNA, CDR2 YNFKEQ. This CDR3 has 15 amino acids. The V and J ends lost 3 bases and 2 bases respectively, with 10 bases between them. The CDR3 nucleotides read TGTGCCAGCAGCCAGGGTAGCGGAAACACCGGGGAGCTGTTTTTT. Translation: CASSQGSGNTGELFF.

This clonotype has a count of ten or more. The CDR3 DNA reads TGTGCCAGCCAGGGGGGGGCTGGCTCCTACGAGCAGTACTTC. Translated: CASQGGAGSYEQYF. This chain connects TRBV7-2 to TRBJ2-7; D assignment may be TRBD1 or TRBD2 (7 bases each). The germline V gene has CDR1 SGHTA and CDR2 FQGNSA. The CDR3 is 14 residues long. The germline V and J ends were trimmed by 8 bases and 0 bases, with 14 bases remaining between them. The full variable domain, in which reference TRBV7-2 and TRBJ2-7 provide the parts outside the CDR3, is GAGVSQSPSNKVTEKGKDVELRCDPISGHTALYWYRQSLGQGLEFLIYFQGNSAPDKSGLPSDRFSAERTGGSVSTLTIQRTQQEDSAVYLCASQGGAGSYEQYFGPGTRLTVT.

This clonotype was detected only a few times. V is TRBV2 and J is TRBJ2-3; D possibly uses TRBD1 or TRBD2 (6 bases each). The CDR3 has 14 residues. Germline V gene sequence: CDR1 SNHLY, CDR2 FYNNEI. The ends were cut back, 4 bases at V and 4 bases at J, with 12 bases in the middle. The CDR3 loop is CASSGYREADTQYF. The DNA for the CDR3 is TGTGCCAGCAGTGGGTACAGGGAGGCAGATACGCAGTATTTT.

The rearrangement links TRBV12-3 or TRBV12-4 to TRBJ1-2; D perhaps matches TRBD1 (6 bases). The V end lost 3 bases, the J end lost 6 bases, and 14 bases lay between the germline ends. This CDR3 has 14 amino acids. The CDR3 spells CASSFLRAGDGYTF. The CDR3 DNA sequence: TGTGCCAGCAGTTTCCTCCGGGCAGGGGATGGCTACACCTTC.

The V and J genes are TRBV2 and TRBJ1-2; D remains ambiguous. This CDR3 region has 15 residues. Germline CDR1 is SNHLY and CDR2 is FYNNEI. With 2 bases removed from V and 10 bases from J, the gap between germline ends came to 20 bases. In nucleotides, the CDR3 is TGTGCCAGCAGTGAACAAGAGAGCGCGGGAGTTTACTACACCTTC. Translation gives CASSEQESAGVYYTF.

This clonotype was observed a handful of times. The chain links TRBV7-9 to TRBJ2-3; 7 bases agree with TRBD1. The CDR3 loop spans 15 amino acids. With V trimmed by 3 bases and J by 4 bases, 7 bases remained unmatched. Germline lookup yields CDR1 SEHNR and CDR2 FQNEAQ (reference sequence). The CDR3 region is CASSLGQSLSDTQYF. The CDR3 bases are TGTGCCAGCAGCTTGGGACAGAGCCTATCAGATACGCAGTATTTT.

The rearrangement uses TRBV12-3 or TRBV12-4 and TRBJ1-1; 8 bases fit TRBD1. V shed 8 bases, J shed 6 bases, and the junction held 14 bases outside the gene matches. This CDR3 contains 15 residues. The CDR3 loop is CASVISQGAGSEAFF. CDR3 sequence (DNA): TGTGCCAGCGTCATCTCCCAGGGGGCAGGTTCTGAAGCTTTCTTT.

The CDR3 protein is CASRQYTSEHTEAFF. Written as DNA, the CDR3 is TGTGCCAGCAGGCAGTACACCTCTGAACACACTGAAGCTTTCTTT. The chain recombines TRBV27 with TRBJ1-1; D remains unclear. Trimming left V 6 bases short and J 3 bases short, with 17 bases between. CDR1 MNHEY and CDR2 SMNVEV come from the germline V gene (reference sequence). The length of the CDR3 is 15 residues.

The chain uses TRBV7-9 and TRBJ1-1; no clear D gene. V was trimmed by 5 bases and J by 7 bases, leaving 14 bases between them. From germline, CDR1 is SEHNR and CDR2 FQNEAQ (reference sequence). The CDR3 consists of 13 residues. Here the CDR3 reads CASSRVVGNEAFF. Written as DNA, the CDR3 is TGTGCCAGCAGCCGCGTGGTGGGTAATGAAGCTTTCTTT. Variable domain in full (rest from reference TRBV7-9 and TRBJ1-1): DTGVSQNPRHKITKRGQNVTFRCDPISEHNRLYWYRQTLGQGPEFLTYFQNEAQLEKSRLLSDRFSAERPKGSFSTLEIQRTEQGDSAMYLCASSRVVGNEAFFGQGTRLTVV.

This clonotype has a handful of counts. J is TRBJ1-6 and V is TRBV7-8; TRBD1 might be the D (5 bases). The CDR3 covers 13 residues. The V gene's germline CDR1 is SGHVS and CDR2 FQNEAQ. V was cut by 2 bases and J by 9 bases, with 8 bases left in between. This CDR3 is CASSLRQTSPLHF. CDR3 DNA: TGTGCCAGCAGCTTAAGACAGACTTCACCCCTCCACTTT.

This clonotype was seen at least ten times. The genes are TRBV27 and TRBJ1-2; D is perhaps TRBD1 (6 bases). Trimming cost V 5 bases and J 2 bases, with 12 bases left between them. Looked up from germline, CDR1 is MNHEY and CDR2 is SMNVEV (reference sequence). This CDR3 comprises 14 residues. The CDR3 DNA is TGTGCCAGCAGTAAAGCGACAGGAAACTATGGCTACACCTTC. It is translated as CASSKATGNYGYTF.

For the CDR3, the DNA is TGTGCCAGCTCAACGGACAGGAATTCACCCCTCCACTTT. It yields the protein CASSTDRNSPLHF. The chain has TRBV18 and TRBJ1-6, with 7 bases lining up with TRBD1. Trimming at V came to 5 bases and at J to 7 bases, leaving 2 bases not matched to a gene. The germline V gene has CDR1 KGHSH and CDR2 LQKENI. The CDR3 runs to 13 residues.

The rearrangement uses TRBV6-7 and TRBJ1-2; D ambiguous. TRBV6-7 is flagged as an ORF with uncertain function. This CDR3 region has 14 residues. The germline V and J ends were trimmed by 6 bases and 1 base, with 12 bases remaining between them. The CDR3 DNA is TGTGCCAGCAGACGGAACAGTTATAACTATGGCTACACCTTC. Translated: CASRRNSYNYGYTF.

There are many counts of this clonotype. The V and J genes are TRBV19 and TRBJ1-5; D not certain. This CDR3 is 16 amino acids long. Germline values: CDR1 LNHDA, CDR2 SQIVND (reference sequence). Trimming stripped 3 bases from V and 0 bases from J, with 12 bases between. The CDR3 sequence is CASSIDGSHSNQPQHF. DNA of the CDR3: TGTGCCAGTAGTATTGACGGATCCCATAGCAATCAGCCCCAGCATTTT. Variable domain in full (rest from reference TRBV19 and TRBJ1-5): DGGITQSPKYLFRKEGQNVTLSCEQNLNHDAMYWYRQDPGQGLRLIYYSQIVNDFQKGDIAEGYSVSREKKESFPLTVTSAQKNPTAFYLCASSIDGSHSNQPQHFGDGTRLSIL.